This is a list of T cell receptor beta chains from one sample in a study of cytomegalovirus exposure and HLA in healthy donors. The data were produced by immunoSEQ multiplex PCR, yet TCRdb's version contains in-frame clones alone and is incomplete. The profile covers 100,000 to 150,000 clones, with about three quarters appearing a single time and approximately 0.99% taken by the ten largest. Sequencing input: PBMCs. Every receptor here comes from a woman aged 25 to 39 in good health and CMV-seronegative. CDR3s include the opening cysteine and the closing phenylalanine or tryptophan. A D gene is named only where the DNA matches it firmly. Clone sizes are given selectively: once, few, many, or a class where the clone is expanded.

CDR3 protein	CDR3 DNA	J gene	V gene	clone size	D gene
CASSWGTGGNQPQHF	TGCGCCAGCAGCTGGGGAACAGGGGGCAATCAGCCCCAGCATTTT	TRBJ1-5	TRBV5-1	NA	TRBD1
CASSATSISYNSPLHF	TGTGCCAGCAGCGCCACAAGTATCTCCTATAATTCACCCCTCCACTTT	TRBJ1-6	TRBV9	NA	NA
CASSLSSGESGQYF	TGCGCTAGCAGCTTGTCTAGCGGGGAATCGGGCCAGTACTTC	TRBJ2-5	TRBV5-1	NA	TRBD2
CAISEGAGGGLETQYF	TGTGCCATCAGTGAGGGTGCGGGGGGGGGCCTAGAGACCCAGTACTTC	TRBJ2-5	TRBV10-3	NA	TRBD2
CASSVLAGAVDTQYF	TGTGCCAGCAGTGTCCTAGCGGGAGCAGTAGATACGCAGTATTTT	TRBJ2-3	TRBV2	NA	TRBD2
CASSPWTGGLNTEAFF	TGTGCCAGCAGCCCCTGGACAGGGGGGCTGAACACTGAAGCTTTCTTT	TRBJ1-1	TRBV11-2	few	TRBD1
CASSWTSVGVDTQYF	TGTGCCAGCAGTTGGACTAGCGTGGGGGTAGATACGCAGTATTTT	TRBJ2-3	TRBV7-8	NA	TRBD2
CASRTAGTGYGYTF	TGTGCCAGTAGGACCGCTGGGACAGGGTATGGCTACACCTTC	TRBJ1-2	TRBV21-1	NA	NA
CASSPAQGIVTEAFF	TGCGCCAGCAGCCCCGCCCAGGGGATTGTCACTGAAGCTTTCTTT	TRBJ1-1	TRBV5-1	NA	NA
CASSLVGTGAFRGGANVLTF	TGTGCCAGCAGCTTGGTTGGGACAGGGGCCTTTCGGGGTGGGGCCAACGTCCTGACTTTC	TRBJ2-6	TRBV5-4	NA	TRBD1
CASSLGRGLEVMNTEAFF	TGCGCCAGCAGCTTAGGGCGGGGGCTTGAAGTTATGAACACTGAAGCTTTCTTT	TRBJ1-1	TRBV5-1	NA	NA
CAWGPTPDTQYF	TGTGCCTGGGGGCCCACTCCAGATACGCAGTATTTT	TRBJ2-3	TRBV30	NA	NA
CAISELAGGMNTEAFF	TGTGCCATCAGTGAGTTGGCAGGGGGAATGAACACTGAAGCTTTCTTT	TRBJ1-1	TRBV10-3	NA	TRBD1
CASSSGTGGYTF	TGTGCCAGCAGCTCTGGGACAGGTGGCTACACCTTC	TRBJ1-2	TRBV6-5	NA	TRBD1
CASSYSIGQTEQYF	TGTGCCAGCAGTTACTCGATTGGGCAGACCGAGCAGTACTTC	TRBJ2-7	TRBV6-5	once	NA
CASSQDLAASSYNEQFF	TGCGCCAGCAGCCAAGACCTAGCGGCCAGCTCCTACAATGAGCAGTTCTTC	TRBJ2-1	TRBV4-3	NA	TRBD2
CASSQDIGRNYGYTF	TGCGCCAGCAGCCAAGATATTGGGAGAAACTATGGCTACACCTTC	TRBJ1-2	TRBV4-1	NA	NA
CASSQSPGRTNEKLFF	TGTGCCAGCAGCCAGTCTCCAGGGAGGACTAATGAAAAACTGTTTTTT	TRBJ1-4	TRBV4-2	NA	NA
CASSSPRDRGRNQPQHF	TGTGCCAGTAGTTCCCCTCGGGACAGGGGGCGCAATCAGCCCCAGCATTTT	TRBJ1-5	TRBV19	NA	TRBD1
CASSLIPDNEQFF	TGTGCCAGCAGCTTAATTCCCGACAATGAGCAGTTCTTC	TRBJ2-1	TRBV7-8	NA	NA
CASSLVAGNYGYTF	TGTGCCAGCAGTTTAGTGGCGGGGAACTATGGCTACACCTTC	TRBJ1-2	TRBV6-6	NA	NA
CASSGLAGSIEQFF	TGTGCCAGCAGTGGACTAGCGGGAAGCATTGAGCAGTTCTTC	TRBJ2-1	TRBV27	once	TRBD2
CASSLGTGVIVLTF	TGTGCCAGCAGCTTGGGGACAGGGGTAATCGTCCTGACTTTC	TRBJ2-6	TRBV5-6	NA	TRBD1
CASSVGAGEAFF	TGTGCCAGCAGCGTGGGGGCAGGCGAAGCTTTCTTT	TRBJ1-1	TRBV9	NA	NA
CASSLTSGTIYYEQYF	TGTGCCAGCAGTTTAACTAGCGGGACCATTTACTACGAGCAGTACTTC	TRBJ2-7	TRBV27	NA	TRBD2
CASSYPQQGDTEAFF	TGTGCCAGCAGTTACCCTCAACAGGGGGACACTGAAGCTTTCTTT	TRBJ1-1	TRBV6-6	NA	TRBD1
CASSQRQGAKADTQYF	TGCGCCAGCAGCCAACGACAGGGGGCTAAAGCTGATACGCAGTATTTT	TRBJ2-3	TRBV5-1	NA	TRBD1
CASRLLIFQVFYEKLFF	TGTGCAAGTCGCCTTTTAATTTTCCAGGTTTTTTATGAAAAACTGTTTTTT	TRBJ1-4	TRBV12-2	NA	NA
CASNGQGPNYGYTF	TGCGCCAGCAATGGACAGGGACCCAACTATGGCTACACCTTC	TRBJ1-2	TRBV5-1	NA	TRBD1
CASSKARGNYGYTF	TGTGCCAGCAGCAAAGCGCGAGGGAACTATGGCTACACCTTC	TRBJ1-2	TRBV21-1	once	NA
CASSPPGQGAYEQYF	TGTGCCAGCTCACCCCCGGGACAGGGGGCTTACGAGCAGTACTTC	TRBJ2-7	TRBV18	NA	TRBD1
CTSSLWTGSDTQYF	TGTACCAGCAGCTTATGGACAGGCTCAGATACGCAGTATTTT	TRBJ2-3	TRBV13	NA	TRBD1
CAISDSGQGNKQYF	TGTGCCATCAGTGACTCCGGACAGGGTAATAAGCAGTACTTC	TRBJ2-7	TRBV10-3	NA	TRBD1
CASSPYRDADYGYTF	TGTGCCAGCAGCCCATACAGGGACGCGGACTATGGCTACACCTTC	TRBJ1-2	TRBV7-2	NA	NA
CASGRQDQETQYF	TGTGCCAGTGGGAGACAGGATCAAGAGACCCAGTACTTC	TRBJ2-5	TRBV19	once	NA
CASSLARTAGLNNF	TGTGCCAGCAGCTTAGCCAGGACAGCAGGCCTGAACAACTTC	TRBJ1-2	TRBV11-2	NA	NA
CAWRVKALGNQPQHF	TGTGCCTGGAGGGTTAAAGCCCTTGGCAATCAGCCCCAGCATTTT	TRBJ1-5	TRBV30	NA	NA
CASSLTPPGKSGYTF	TGTGCCAGCAGCTTAACGCCCCCAGGGAAATCGGGCTACACCTTC	TRBJ1-2	TRBV7-2	NA	NA